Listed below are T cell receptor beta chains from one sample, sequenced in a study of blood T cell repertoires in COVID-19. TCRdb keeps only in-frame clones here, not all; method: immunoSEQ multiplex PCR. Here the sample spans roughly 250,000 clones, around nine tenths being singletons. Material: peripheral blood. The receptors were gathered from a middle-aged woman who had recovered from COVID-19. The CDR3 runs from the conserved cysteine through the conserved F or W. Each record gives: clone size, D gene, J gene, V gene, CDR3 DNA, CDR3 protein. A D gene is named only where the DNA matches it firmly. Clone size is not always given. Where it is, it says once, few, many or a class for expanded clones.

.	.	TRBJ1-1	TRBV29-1	TGCAGCGCCACCAGGGGTGGGTGGGCCCTGGGGACTGAAGCTTTCTTT	CSATRGGWALGTEAFF
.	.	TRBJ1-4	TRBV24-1	TGTGCCACCAGTGATGGGTACGGGGGGATGGTTGAAAAACTGTTTTTT	CATSDGYGGMVEKLFF
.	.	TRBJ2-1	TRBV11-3	TGTGCCAGCAGCCCAGTCGGGACTGGCCCCTACAATGAGCAGTTCTTC	CASSPVGTGPYNEQFF
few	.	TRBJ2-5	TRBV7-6	TGTGCCAGCAGTCGACGACCCTGGGGCAGACAAGAGACCCAGTACTTC	CASSRRPWGRQETQYF
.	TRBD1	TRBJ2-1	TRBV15	TGTGCCACCAGCAGAGAGCGGCCCGGGACAGGCTCCTACAATGAGCAGTTCTTC	CATSRERPGTGSYNEQFF
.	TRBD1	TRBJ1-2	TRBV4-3	TGCGCCAGCAGCCAAGACCCAGGGGGCAGGGCTAACTATGGCTACACCTTC	CASSQDPGGRANYGYTF
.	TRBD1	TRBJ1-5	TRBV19	TGTGCCAGTAGTATCTGGGCGGTAGGGGGCAGGGGGTCGGCTCGGAGCAATCAGCCCCAGCATTTT	CASSIWAVGGRGSARSNQPQHF
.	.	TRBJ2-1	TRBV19	TGTGCCACGAAATGGGGGGTGGCCTACAATGAGCAGTTCTTC	CATKWGVAYNEQFF
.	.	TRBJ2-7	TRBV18	TGTGCCAGCTCACCCCGCCGGGACTTCGCCTACGAGCAGTACTTC	CASSPRRDFAYEQYF
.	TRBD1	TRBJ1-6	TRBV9	TGTGCCAGCAGCGCGGGACAGGTCCATTCACCCCTCCACTTT	CASSAGQVHSPLHF